This T cell receptor beta chain derives from a study of T cell repertoires in cytomegalovirus infection. Using its own MiXCR run on the reads, TCRdb lists one record per CDR3 protein. This table has just over 300,000 distinct CDR3 sequences, roughly 16% appearing once. The CDR3 totals 15 residues. In germline, CDR1 is MGHRA, CDR2 YSYEKL. V lost 4 bases and J lost 3, with 13 bases in between. This clonotype was recorded a few times. The receptor's source is a human donor in good health (CMV status not recorded). Some clones in this sample may be carry-over from other donors' samples. The chain is built from TRBV4-1 and TRBJ1-5, with no clear D. The sequenced sample was PBMCs. This CDR3 reads CASSPKDGPNQPQHF. CDR3 coding DNA: TGCGCCAGCAGCCCGAAAGACGGACCCAATCAGCCCCAGCATTTT.